This T cell receptor (beta chain) is from a study of blood T cell repertoires in COVID-19. The wider study: The study drew acute and convalescent COVID-19 samples from the United States, Italy and Spain. PBMCs, B-cell-depleted T cells, or T cells were the source of the cDNA or gDNA that made up the material.

Original methodology: Nucleated cell counts were estimated from reference gene primer amplification. Generated by immunoSEQ multiplex PCR, the TCRdb table keeps only in-frame clones and is missing some. Clone size and V and J calls were adopted from that table, with D and trimming inferred from the DNA. Of around 130,000 clones in the sample, around 87% were seen once. The CDR3 sequence is 17 residues long. The V gene's germline CDR1 is SGHTA and CDR2 FQGNSA. V was clipped by 0 bases and J by 4 bases, with 18 bases between them. The sample was peripheral blood. The genes are TRBV7-2 and TRBJ1-1; TRBD1 might be the D (5 bases). This clonotype was sampled from a woman aged 60-75 years with acute or convalescent COVID-19. CDR3 nucleotide sequence: TGTGCCAGCAGCTTAGCGCTAACGGGAGGGGCCGGCACTGAAGCTTTCTTT. This encodes CASSLALTGGAGTEAFF.